What follows describes a single T cell receptor beta chain. Antigen specificity is unknown. These data come from a study of T-cell memory formation after mild COVID-19. Study background: TCR clusters were mostly donor specific.

The CDR3 contains 16 residues. Trimming at V came to 5 bases and at J to 5 bases, leaving 11 bases not matched to a gene. Germline-derived CDR1 and CDR2 are SEHNR and FQNEAQ (reference sequence). Study outcomes and limitations: Mostly located in CM and EM were contracting CD4+ clones, with contracting CD8+ clones located in EMRA.

TCRdb used MiXCR to reprocess the 5' RACE reads, holding one entry per CDR3 protein. The sample holds under 550,000 distinct CDR3 sequences, 15% to 20% seen once. The V gene is TRBV7-9, the J gene TRBJ1-1; 10 nucleotides line up with TRBD1. The specimen sequenced was PBMCs or a T cell subset sorted from them (not recorded which). The clonotype comes from an adult woman who had mild COVID-19 (a few samples of this study predate the infection). Cell type and time point are not known. This CDR3 is CASSPGTGEKNTEAFF. CDR3 DNA sequence: TGTGCCAGCAGCCCGGGGACAGGGGAAAAAAATACTGAAGCTTTCTTT.